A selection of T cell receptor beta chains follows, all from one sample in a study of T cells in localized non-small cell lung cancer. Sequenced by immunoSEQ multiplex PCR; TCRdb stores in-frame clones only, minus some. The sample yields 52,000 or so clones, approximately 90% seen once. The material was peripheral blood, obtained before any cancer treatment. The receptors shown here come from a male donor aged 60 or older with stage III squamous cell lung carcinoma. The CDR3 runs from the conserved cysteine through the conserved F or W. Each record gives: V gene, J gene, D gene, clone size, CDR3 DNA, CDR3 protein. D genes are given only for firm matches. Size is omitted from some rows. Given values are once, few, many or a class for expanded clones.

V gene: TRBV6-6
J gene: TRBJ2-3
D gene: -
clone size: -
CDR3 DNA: TGTGCCAGCACTTACAGGGATACGCAGTATTTT
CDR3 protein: CASTYRDTQYF

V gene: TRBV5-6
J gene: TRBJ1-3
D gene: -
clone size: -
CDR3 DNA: TGTGCCAGCAGCGGGAGGGAACACTCTGGAAACACCATATATTTT
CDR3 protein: CASSGREHSGNTIYF

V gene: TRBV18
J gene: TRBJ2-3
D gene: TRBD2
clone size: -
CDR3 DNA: TGTGCCAGCTCACCACGGACTAGCGGGGGGACAGATACGCAGTATTTT
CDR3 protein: CASSPRTSGGTDTQYF

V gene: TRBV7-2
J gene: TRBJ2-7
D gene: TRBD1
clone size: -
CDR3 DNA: TGTGCCAGCAGCTTAGCGACAGGGTCCTACGAGCAGTACTTC
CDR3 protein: CASSLATGSYEQYF

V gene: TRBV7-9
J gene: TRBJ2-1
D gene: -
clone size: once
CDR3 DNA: TGTGCCAGCAGCCCTCTAGGGACAAGCTCCTACAATGAGCAGTTCTTC
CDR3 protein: CASSPLGTSSYNEQFF

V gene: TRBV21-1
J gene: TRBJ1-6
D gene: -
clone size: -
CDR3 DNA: TGTGCCAGCTCCCTGTCGGACGGGAAGAATTCACCCCTCCACTTT
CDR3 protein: CASSLSDGKNSPLHF

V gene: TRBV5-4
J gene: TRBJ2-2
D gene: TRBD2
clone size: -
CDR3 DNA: TGTGCCAGCAGCTCGGGACTAGCGAACACCGGGGAGCTGTTTTTT
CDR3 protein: CASSSGLANTGELFF

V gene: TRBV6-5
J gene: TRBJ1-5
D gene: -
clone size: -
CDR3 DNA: TGTGCCAGCAGTTATTCGGGGGCAGTGGATCAGCCCCAGCATTTT
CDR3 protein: CASSYSGAVDQPQHF

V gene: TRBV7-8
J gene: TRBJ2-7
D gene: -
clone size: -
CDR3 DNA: TGTGCCAGCAGCTTAGGTATCCCCTACGAGCAGTACTTC
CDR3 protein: CASSLGIPYEQYF

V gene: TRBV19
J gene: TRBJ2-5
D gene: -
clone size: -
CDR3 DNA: TGTGCCAGCGGTCACTATCGGGAGACCCAGTACTTC
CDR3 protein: CASGHYRETQYF

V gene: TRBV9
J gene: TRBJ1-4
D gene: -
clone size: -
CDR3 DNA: TGTGCCAGCAGCGTAGATGTTGGGGGGCCCGTGGCTAATGAAAAACTGTTTTTT
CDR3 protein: CASSVDVGGPVANEKLFF

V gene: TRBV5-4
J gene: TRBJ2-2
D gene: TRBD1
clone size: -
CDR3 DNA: TGTGCCAGCAGCGTGAGGACAGGGGGCGCTTCCGGGGAGCTGTTTTTT
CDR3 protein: CASSVRTGGASGELFF

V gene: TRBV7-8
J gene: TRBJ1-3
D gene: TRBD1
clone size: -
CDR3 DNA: TGTGCCAGCACCCTAACCAATTTTCAGGGGGAAGCAGGAAACACCATATATTTT
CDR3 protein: CASTLTNFQGEAGNTIYF

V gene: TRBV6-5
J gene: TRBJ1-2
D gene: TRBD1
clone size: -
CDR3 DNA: TGTGCCAGCAGCCAACTGGGACAGGGGGTGAGTGGCTACACCTTC
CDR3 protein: CASSQLGQGVSGYTF

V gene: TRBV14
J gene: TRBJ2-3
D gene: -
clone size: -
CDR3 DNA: TGTGCCAGCAGCCAAGCTGCTACCACAGATACGCAGTATTTT
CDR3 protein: CASSQAATTDTQYF

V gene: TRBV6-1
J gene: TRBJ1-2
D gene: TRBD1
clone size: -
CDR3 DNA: TGTGCCAGCAGGGCGACAGGGCTGGGCTACACCTTC
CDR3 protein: CASRATGLGYTF

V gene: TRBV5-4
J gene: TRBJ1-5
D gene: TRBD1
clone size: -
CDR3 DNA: TGTGCCAGCAGCTTGGGGGGGGGACAGGGCAACAGTCAGCCCCAGCATTTT
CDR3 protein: CASSLGGGQGNSQPQHF

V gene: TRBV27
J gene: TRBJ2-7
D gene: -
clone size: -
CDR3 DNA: TGTGCCAGCAGTTCTCACAGGGGAGGGGAGCAGTACTTC
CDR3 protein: CASSSHRGGEQYF

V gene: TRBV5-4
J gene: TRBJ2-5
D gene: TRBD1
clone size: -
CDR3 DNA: TGTGCCAGCAGCTCGGAAAGACAGGGGGGGACCCAGTACTTC
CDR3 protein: CASSSERQGGTQYF

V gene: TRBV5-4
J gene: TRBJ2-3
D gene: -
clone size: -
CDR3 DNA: TGTGCCAGCAGCTTGGCCGGGGCATCTAGCACAGATACGCAGTATTTT
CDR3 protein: CASSLAGASSTDTQYF

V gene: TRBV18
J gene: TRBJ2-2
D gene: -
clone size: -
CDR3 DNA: TGTGCCAGCTCACCCCGGGGCACCGGGGAGCTGTTTTTT
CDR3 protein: CASSPRGTGELFF

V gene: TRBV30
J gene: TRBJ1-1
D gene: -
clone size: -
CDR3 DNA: TGTGCCTGGAGTGTAGGGACCGTTGAGGCTTTCTTT
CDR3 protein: CAWSVGTVEAFF

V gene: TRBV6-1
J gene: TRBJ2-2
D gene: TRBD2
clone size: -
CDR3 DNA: TGTGCCAGCAGTGCGTTAGCGGGAGTGAAGACCGGGGAGCTGTTTTTT
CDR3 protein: CASSALAGVKTGELFF

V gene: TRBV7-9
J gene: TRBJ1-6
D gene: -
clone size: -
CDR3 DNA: TGTGCCAGCACCCCCGCGTCGGGGGATCGTTCACCCCTCCACTTT
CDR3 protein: CASTPASGDRSPLHF

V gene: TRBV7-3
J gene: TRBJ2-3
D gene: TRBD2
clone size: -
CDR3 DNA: TGTGCCAGCAGCTTAGGCGGGGGGGCAACAGATACGCAGTATTTT
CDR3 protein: CASSLGGGATDTQYF

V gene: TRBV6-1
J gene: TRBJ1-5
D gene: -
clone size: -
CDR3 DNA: TGTGCCAGCAGCTCCTCTTGGGGTAGAGGCCAGCCCCAGCATTTT
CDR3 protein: CASSSSWGRGQPQHF

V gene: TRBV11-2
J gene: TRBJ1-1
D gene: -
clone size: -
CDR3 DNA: TGTGCCAGCAGCCCGGACCGTACCCGTCAGACTGAAGCTTTCTTT
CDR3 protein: CASSPDRTRQTEAFF

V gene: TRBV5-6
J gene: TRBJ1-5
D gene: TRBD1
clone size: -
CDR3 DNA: TGTGCCAGCAGCCAGAGGGACAGAACCAGTCAGCCCCAGCATTTT
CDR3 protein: CASSQRDRTSQPQHF

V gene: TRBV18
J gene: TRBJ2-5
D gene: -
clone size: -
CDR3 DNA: TGTGCCAGCTCACGTTCCCTTCGGGCTGGGGGCGCGGAGACCCAGTACTTC
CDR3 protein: CASSRSLRAGGAETQYF

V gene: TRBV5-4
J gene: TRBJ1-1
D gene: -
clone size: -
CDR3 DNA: TGTGCCAGCAGCGTAATGGGCGCAGCTAACACTGAAGCTTTCTTT
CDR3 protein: CASSVMGAANTEAFF

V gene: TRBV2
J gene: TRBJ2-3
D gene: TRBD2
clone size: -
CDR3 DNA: TGTGCCAGCATTCAAATACGCGGGAGTGGGTATACGCAGTATTTT
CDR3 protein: CASIQIRGSGYTQYF

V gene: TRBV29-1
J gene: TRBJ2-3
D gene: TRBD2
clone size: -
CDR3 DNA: TGCAGCGTTGAGGTTAGCGGGACTAGCACAGATACGCAGTATTTT
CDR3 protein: CSVEVSGTSTDTQYF

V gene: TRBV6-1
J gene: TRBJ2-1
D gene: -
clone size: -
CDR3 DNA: TGTGCCAGCAGTGATCTTTTGGGGATCTTATTGGGGTTCTTC
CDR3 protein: CASSDLLGILLGFF

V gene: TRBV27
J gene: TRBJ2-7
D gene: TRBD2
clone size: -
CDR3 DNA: TGTGCCAGCAGACCCACAGCGGGAGCCCCTTACGAGCAGTACTTC
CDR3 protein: CASRPTAGAPYEQYF

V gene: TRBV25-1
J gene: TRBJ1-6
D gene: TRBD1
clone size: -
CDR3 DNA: TGTGCCAGCAGTGAACGGACAGGGTCTTTAGGGTCACCCCTCCACTTT
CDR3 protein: CASSERTGSLGSPLHF

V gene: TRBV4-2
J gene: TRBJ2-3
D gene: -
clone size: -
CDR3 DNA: TGTGCCAGCAGCCAAGGACAGTCAGATACGCAGTATTTT
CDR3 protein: CASSQGQSDTQYF

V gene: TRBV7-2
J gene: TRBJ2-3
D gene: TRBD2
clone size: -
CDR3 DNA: TGTGCCAGCAGCTTAGATAGCGGGAGGACAGATACGCAGTATTTT
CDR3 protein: CASSLDSGRTDTQYF

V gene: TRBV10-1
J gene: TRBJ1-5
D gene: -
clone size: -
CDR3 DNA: TGCGCCAGCAGGGGGGTTCTCCATCAGCCCCAGCATTTT
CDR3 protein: CASRGVLHQPQHF

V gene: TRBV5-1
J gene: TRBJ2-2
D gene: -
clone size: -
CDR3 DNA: TGCGCCAGCAGCTCACAGGAAGGGAACACCGGGGAGCTGTTTTTT
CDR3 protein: CASSSQEGNTGELFF

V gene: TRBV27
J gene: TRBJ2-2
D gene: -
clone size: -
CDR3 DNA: TGTGCCAGCAGCCCTCACGGGGGTACGAACACCGGGGAGCTGTTTTTT
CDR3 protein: CASSPHGGTNTGELFF

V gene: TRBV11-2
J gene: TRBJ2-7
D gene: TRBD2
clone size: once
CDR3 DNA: TGTGCCAGCAGCCTCGTCGGTAGCGGGAGGTACGAGCAGTACTTC
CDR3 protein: CASSLVGSGRYEQYF

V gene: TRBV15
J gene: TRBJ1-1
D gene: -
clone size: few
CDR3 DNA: TGTGCCACCAGTGAGGGGACTGAAGCTTTCTTT
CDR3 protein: CATSEGTEAFF

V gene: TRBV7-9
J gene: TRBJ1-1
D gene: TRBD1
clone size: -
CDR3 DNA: TGTGCCAGCAGCTTAGTGGGGCGGACAGGGGCGGGGGACACTGAAGCTTTCTTT
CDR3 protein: CASSLVGRTGAGDTEAFF

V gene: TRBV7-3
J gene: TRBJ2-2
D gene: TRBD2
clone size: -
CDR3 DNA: TGTGCCAGCAGCGCAATGTCTAGCGGGAGGGCCGGCACCGGGGAGCTGTTTTTT
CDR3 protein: CASSAMSSGRAGTGELFF

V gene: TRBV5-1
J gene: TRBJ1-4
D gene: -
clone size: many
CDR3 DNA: TGCGCCAGCAGCTTCGACAGCTCTTCTACAACTAATGAAAAACTGTTTTTT
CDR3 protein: CASSFDSSSTTNEKLFF

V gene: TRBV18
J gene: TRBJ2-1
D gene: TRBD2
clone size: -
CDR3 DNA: TGTGCCAGCTCACCACAGATCGGTCTAGCGGACAATGAGCAGTTCTTC
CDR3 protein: CASSPQIGLADNEQFF

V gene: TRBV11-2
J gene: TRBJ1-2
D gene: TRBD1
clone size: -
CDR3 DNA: TGTGCCAGCAGTCCCCTACGGACAGGAGAGTTAAACTATGGCTACACCTTC
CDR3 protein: CASSPLRTGELNYGYTF